These 30 T cell receptor beta chains were sequenced from one sample in a study of cytomegalovirus exposure and HLA in healthy donors. The PCR used 60 Vbeta and 13 Jbeta primers. Generated by immunoSEQ multiplex PCR, the TCRdb table keeps only in-frame clones and is missing some. The sample contains 150,000 to 200,000 clones, almost 80% of which appear only once. Sample: PBMCs. Receptors originate from a man aged 18 to 30 in good health and CMV-seropositive.

The rearrangement joins TRBV28 to TRBJ2-7, with D perhaps TRBD2 (6 bases). CDR1 MDHEN and CDR2 SYDVKM come from the germline V gene. The CDR3 length is 17 residues. V was shortened by 6 bases and J by 2 bases, with 23 bases between the two germline ends. CDR3 loop: CASSPLTRDLQTYEQYF. The CDR3 region has the DNA TGTGCCAGCAGCCCTTTGACGCGGGACTTACAGACCTACGAGCAGTACTTC.

The chain is built from TRBV10-3 and TRBJ2-1, with 8 bases matching TRBD2. There are 15 residues in the CDR3. The germline V gene encodes CDR1 ENHRY and CDR2 SYGVKD. V shed 10 bases and J 5 bases; nucleotides not matched to a gene: 13. Written as DNA, the CDR3 is TGTGCCACGGGGGGGGTAGCGGGAAGGGACAATGAGCAGTTCTTC. Protein sequence: CATGGVAGRDNEQFF.

This chain links TRBV19 with TRBJ2-7; a possible D gene is TRBD2 (6 bases). V was clipped by 4 bases and J by 3 bases, with 10 bases between them. Germline V gene data show CDR1 as LNHDA and CDR2 as SQIVND (reference sequence). CDR3 length: 13 residues. The CDR3 region has the DNA TGTGCCAGTAGTAGTACGGGAGTCTACGAGCAGTACTTC. This encodes CASSSTGVYEQYF.

The rearrangement links TRBV11-2 to TRBJ2-7; D is unclear. The CDR3 extends over 15 amino acids. Trimming took 2 bases from V and 3 from J, leaving 14 bases between them. The germline gives CDR1 SGHAT, CDR2 FQNNGV. CDR3 in amino acids: CASSLNVAGYYEQYF. In DNA form, the CDR3 reads TGTGCCAGCAGCTTAAACGTGGCAGGATACTACGAGCAGTACTTC.

This clone was seen just once. The chain joins TRBV6-5 to TRBJ1-5, with D possibly being TRBD1 (5 bases). The CDR3 is 13 residues long. Trimming stripped 8 bases from V and 4 bases from J, with 12 bases between. Germline assignment: CDR1 MNHEY and CDR2 SVGAGI. The CDR3 DNA follows: TGTGCCAGCGGTTGGGGCCCTAATCAGCCCCAGCATTTT. Amino acid sequence: CASGWGPNQPQHF.

The rearrangement links TRBV6-6 to TRBJ1-5; 10 bases line up with TRBD1. The CDR3 runs 15 residues. V trimming: 6 bases; J trimming: 7 bases; junction bases outside the gene matches: 9. The germline CDR1 and CDR2 sequences are MNHNY and SVGAGI (reference sequence). The CDR3 loop reads CASSRGQGEGQPQHF. Here the CDR3 DNA reads TGTGCCAGCAGCAGAGGACAGGGGGAGGGACAGCCCCAGCATTTT.

The V and J genes are TRBV6-1 and TRBJ1-1; D might be TRBD1 (5 bases). The V gene lost 1 base and the J gene lost 3 bases, with 9 bases spanning the gap. Germline V gives CDR1 MNHNS, CDR2 SASEGT. This CDR3 contains 14 residues. DNA of the CDR3: TGTGCCAGCAGTGAAGGCCAGGGATACACTGAAGCTTTCTTT. It yields the protein CASSEGQGYTEAFF.

The chain uses TRBV14 and TRBJ2-5; 7 nucleotides align to TRBD2. From germline, CDR1 is SGHDN and CDR2 FVKESK. With V trimmed by 4 bases and J by 4 bases, 6 bases remained unmatched. The CDR3 has 14 residues. CDR3 nucleotides: TGTGCCAGCAGCCCTTGGACTAGGAGAGAGACCCAGTACTTC. Its protein is CASSPWTRRETQYF.

The table lists this clone with a few counts. The gene calls are TRBV7-9 and TRBJ1-2, with D possibly TRBD1 on 5 matching bases. The germline V and J ends were trimmed by 5 bases and 8 bases, with 18 bases remaining between them. Germline loops: CDR1 SEHNR, CDR2 FQNEAQ (reference sequence). This CDR3 region has 14 residues. CDR3 protein: CASSNLGGAGGYTF. The CDR3 region has the DNA TGTGCCAGCAGCAACCTAGGTGGGGCGGGGGGCTACACCTTC.

The gene calls are TRBV5-4 and TRBJ1-4; 7 nucleotides agree with TRBD1. Germline loops: CDR1 SGHNT, CDR2 YYREEE (reference sequence). CDR3 length equals 14 residues. V trimming: 2 bases; J trimming: 7 bases; junction bases outside the gene matches: 5. The CDR3 region has the DNA TGTGCCAGCAGCTTAAACGACAGGGTTGAAAAACTGTTTTTT. Translating it yields CASSLNDRVEKLFF.

The V call is TRBV7-2, the J call TRBJ2-4; no definite D call. CDR1 is SGHTA and CDR2 is FQGNSA in the germline V gene. This CDR3 has 14 amino acids. The V gene lost 1 base and the J gene lost 0 bases, with 4 bases spanning the gap. CDR3 nucleotide sequence: TGTGCCAGCAGCTTAGGGCTAGCCAAAAACATTCAGTACTTC. Translation gives CASSLGLAKNIQYF.

The rearrangement joins TRBV7-6 to TRBJ2-1, with 7 bases matching TRBD2. The CDR3 covers 19 residues. Unmatched junction bases numbered 14, after V lost 3 bases and J lost 0 bases. Germline-derived CDR1 and CDR2 are SGHVS and FNYEAQ. In DNA form, the CDR3 reads TGTGCCAGCAGCTTCCCTCGGACTAGTGGGGGTAGCTCCTACAATGAGCAGTTCTTC. Protein: CASSFPRTSGGSSYNEQFF.

Points on this clone: The CDR3 ends on some other residue instead of the conserved phenylalanine or tryptophan, so this is likely a read error. The chain carries TRBV7-2 and TRBJ1-6; D unresolved. CDR1 SGHTA and CDR2 FQGNSA come from the germline V gene. CDR3 size: 13 residues. Trimming shortened V by 9 bases and J by 6 bases, and 12 bases separated the two germline ends. CDR3 amino acids: CASGRGGNSPLHL. CDR3 nucleotides: TGTGCCAGTGGTAGAGGTGGTAATTCACCCCTCCACCTT.

In its sample, this clone was seen a few times. This chain joins TRBV7-9 and TRBJ1-3, with 8 bases aligning to TRBD1. The CDR3 is 18 residues long. The V gene end was trimmed by 1 base and the J gene end by 0 bases; junction bases not matched to a gene: 8. Per germline, CDR1 SEHNR and CDR2 FQNEAQ (reference sequence). In DNA form, the CDR3 reads TGTGCCAGCAGCTTAGGTGGATCAGGGGGCCTCTCTGGAAACACCATATATTTT. This gives the protein CASSLGGSGGLSGNTIYF. The full variable domain, rest sourced from reference TRBV7-9 and TRBJ1-3, is DTGVSQNPRHKITKRGQNVTFRCDPISEHNRLYWYRQTLGQGPEFLTYFQNEAQLEKSRLLSDRFSAERPKGSFSTLEIQRTEQGDSAMYLCASSLGGSGGLSGNTIYFGEGSWLTVV.

The gene calls are TRBV11-2 and TRBJ2-1, with D maybe TRBD2 (6 bases). The CDR3 spans 11 residues. Trimming pared 3 bases from V and 12 bases from J, leaving 9 bases between. Germline V lookup: CDR1 SGHAT, CDR2 FQNNGV. CDR3 loop: CASSLLGGQFF. For the CDR3, the DNA is TGTGCCAGCAGCTTGTTGGGGGGGCAGTTCTTC.

The J gene is TRBJ2-1, the V gene TRBV28; 9 positions match TRBD1. V lost 8 bases to trimming and J lost 4 bases; unmatched junction nucleotides: 6. Germline V CDR1 and CDR2: MDHEN, SYDVKM. This CDR3 region has 14 residues. CDR3 coding DNA: TGTGCCAGCTTTAAAGGGACAGGGTACAATGAGCAGTTCTTC. Amino acid sequence: CASFKGTGYNEQFF. The entire variable domain, with the rest obtained from reference TRBV28 and TRBJ2-1, is as follows: DVKVTQSSRYLVKRTGEKVFLECVQDMDHENMFWYRQDPGLGLRLIYFSYDVKMKEKGDIPEGYSVSREKKERFSLILESASTNQTSMYLCASFKGTGYNEQFFGPGTRLTVL.

The rearrangement links TRBV28 to TRBJ2-7; D gene unclear. The CDR3 loop spans 13 amino acids. V gave up 1 base and J gave up 3 bases, with 7 bases separating them. Germline V gene data show CDR1 as MDHEN and CDR2 as SYDVKM. As DNA, the CDR3 is TGTGCCAGCAGTTTATTCGCCGGCTACGAGCAGTACTTC. Amino acids: CASSLFAGYEQYF.

Comment on this clone: Here the CDR3 omits its conserved ending phenylalanine or tryptophan, so a read error is the likely source. The rearrangement uses TRBV9 and TRBJ1-1; 11 bases line up with TRBD1. The CDR3 covers 13 residues. V lost 4 bases and J lost 11; bases outside the gene matches: 7. CDR1 SGDLS and CDR2 YYNGEE come from the germline V gene. CDR3 sequence: CASSPRDRGWAFL. Written as DNA, the CDR3 is TGTGCCAGCAGCCCTAGGGACAGGGGGTGGGCTTTCCTT.

The chain recombines TRBV7-9 with TRBJ1-2; TRBD1 might be the D (5 bases). The germline V and J ends were trimmed by 3 bases and 6 bases, with 8 bases remaining between them. The germline V gene encodes CDR1 SEHNR and CDR2 FQNEAQ (reference sequence). The CDR3 contains 12 residues. CDR3 in DNA: TGTGCCAGCAGCTTTAAAGGGGATGGCTACACCTTC. It yields the protein CASSFKGDGYTF.

The chain employs TRBV29-1 and TRBJ1-2, with TRBD1 matching 8 bases. The V and J ends lost 6 bases and 4 bases, in that order; junction bases with no gene match: 10. There are 14 residues in the CDR3. Germline lookup yields CDR1 SQVTM and CDR2 ANQGSEA. As DNA, the CDR3 is TGCAGCGTCTCACCGGGACAGGCAACCTATGGCTACACCTTC. This gives the protein CSVSPGQATYGYTF. Full variable domain (rest looked up from reference TRBV29-1 and TRBJ1-2): SAVISQKPSRDICQRGTSLTIQCQVDSQVTMMFWYRQQPGQSLTLIATANQGSEATYESGFVIDKFPISRPNLTFSTLTVSNMSPEDSSIYLCSVSPGQATYGYTFGSGTRLTVV.

The V and J genes are TRBV2 and TRBJ2-5; 15 nucleotides agree with TRBD2. Germline V gene lookup returns CDR1 SNHLY and CDR2 FYNNEI. J was trimmed by 9 bases and V by 8 bases; bases with no gene match: 7. CDR3 size: 14 residues. The CDR3 nucleotides are TGTGCCAGCTCGGGACTAGCGGGAGGCGGGTCCCAGTACTTC. It encodes CASSGLAGGGSQYF. Full variable domain (remainder filled in from reference TRBV2 and TRBJ2-5): EPEVTQTPSHQVTQMGQEVILRCVPISNHLYFYWYRQILGQKVEFLVSFYNNEISEKSEIFDDQFSVERPDGSNFTLKIRSTKLEDSAMYFCASSGLAGGGSQYFGPGTRLLVL.

The chain uses TRBV7-9 and TRBJ1-2; TRBD1 matches 8 bases. CDR3 length equals 17 residues. Germline lookup yields CDR1 SEHNR and CDR2 FQNEAQ (reference sequence). Unmatched junction bases numbered 12, after V lost 2 bases and J lost 4 bases. The CDR3 is CASSLWGMTGATYGYTF. CDR3 in DNA: TGTGCCAGCAGCTTATGGGGTATGACAGGGGCTACCTATGGCTACACCTTC. Full variable domain (remainder filled in from reference TRBV7-9 and TRBJ1-2): DTGVSQNPRHKITKRGQNVTFRCDPISEHNRLYWYRQTLGQGPEFLTYFQNEAQLEKSRLLSDRFSAERPKGSFSTLEIQRTEQGDSAMYLCASSLWGMTGATYGYTFGSGTRLTVV.

The rearrangement uses TRBV6-5 and TRBJ1-2, with 9 bases that match TRBD1. Germline V gene lookup returns CDR1 MNHEY and CDR2 SVGAGI. Losses at the gene ends were 4 bases for V and 3 bases for J; bases not matched to a gene: 6. The CDR3 is made up of 15 amino acids. The CDR3 sequence is CASSFIQGADYGYTF. The CDR3 nucleotides read TGTGCCAGCAGTTTCATACAGGGGGCGGACTATGGCTACACCTTC.

V usage is TRBV7-9 and J usage is TRBJ2-7; 14 bases match TRBD2. CDR3 size: 16 residues. V was clipped by 1 base and J by 5 bases; unmatched bases: 4. Germline assignment: CDR1 SEHNR and CDR2 FQNEAQ (reference sequence). The CDR3 sequence is CASSLVRTSGGHEQYF. The CDR3 DNA sequence: TGTGCCAGCAGCTTAGTCCGGACTAGCGGGGGGCACGAGCAGTACTTC.

V usage is TRBV28 and J usage is TRBJ1-1; the D is unclear. The CDR3 loop spans 12 amino acids. Trimming removed 7 bases at V and 6 bases at J, with 12 bases between. Germline CDR1 MDHEN, CDR2 SYDVKM. The CDR3 loop reads CASITLGSEAFF. Here the CDR3 DNA reads TGTGCCAGCATCACATTGGGCTCTGAAGCTTTCTTT.

This chain uses TRBV5-6 with TRBJ2-3; a possible D gene is TRBD2 (5 bases). Between the trimmed V and J ends, which lost 2 bases and 11 bases, there was a span of 12 bases. CDR3 length equals 12 residues. Germline assignment: CDR1 SGHDT and CDR2 YYEEEE. The CDR3 protein is CASSFAGVGQYF. The CDR3 nucleotides read TGTGCCAGCAGCTTTGCCGGGGTGGGGCAGTATTTT.

The chain links TRBV7-6 to TRBJ2-2; D gene uncertain. The CDR3 is made up of 11 amino acids. Germline CDR1 reads SGHVS; CDR2 reads FNYEAQ. Trimming removed 3 bases from V and 7 bases from J, with 3 bases in between. The CDR3 DNA sequence: TGTGCCAGCAGCTTCGGCGGGGAGCTGTTTTTT. As protein: CASSFGGELFF.

The chain uses TRBV7-9 and TRBJ2-5; D might be TRBD2 (7 bases). V lost 2 bases to trimming and J lost 1 base, with 20 bases between them. CDR1 is SEHNR, CDR2 FQNEAQ, per germline (reference sequence). CDR3 length: 18 residues. CDR3 sequence: CASSLKLSVGGAQETQYF. CDR3 nucleotide sequence: TGTGCCAGCAGCTTAAAGTTATCGGTGGGGGGGGCCCAAGAGACCCAGTACTTC.

V gene TRBV19 combines with J gene TRBJ1-1, with D maybe TRBD1 (5 bases). The V gene lost 4 bases and the J gene lost 1 base, with 7 bases spanning the gap. CDR1 is LNHDA and CDR2 is SQIVND in the germline V gene (reference sequence). The CDR3 runs to 13 residues. The CDR3 nucleotides read TGTGCCAGTAGTACCACAGGGAACACTGAAGCTTTCTTT. Translating it yields CASSTTGNTEAFF.

This chain uses TRBV5-1 with TRBJ2-3; perhaps TRBD2 as D (5 bases). This CDR3 is built from 16 residues. Germline CDR1 is SGHRS and CDR2 is YFSETQ. V was cut by 7 bases and J by 0 bases, with 18 bases left in between. The CDR3 loop is CASCHLIGSSTDTQYF. The DNA for the CDR3 is TGCGCCAGCTGCCACCTGATAGGGAGTAGCACAGATACGCAGTATTTT.